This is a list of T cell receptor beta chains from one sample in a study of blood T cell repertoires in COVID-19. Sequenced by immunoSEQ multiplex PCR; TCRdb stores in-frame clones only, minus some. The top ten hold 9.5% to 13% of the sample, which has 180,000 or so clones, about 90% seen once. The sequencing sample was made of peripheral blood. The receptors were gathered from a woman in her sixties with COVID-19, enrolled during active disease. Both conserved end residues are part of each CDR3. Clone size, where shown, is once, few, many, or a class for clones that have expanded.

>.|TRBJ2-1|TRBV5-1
CASSLGSGRGNEQFF
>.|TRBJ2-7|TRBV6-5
CASSSKATGRYEQYF
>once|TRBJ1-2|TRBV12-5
CASGAGQGNGYTF
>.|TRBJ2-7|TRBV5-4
CASSAGGTSYEQYF
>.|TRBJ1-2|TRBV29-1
CSVPDTLYGYTF
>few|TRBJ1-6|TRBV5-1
CASSSPDRDNSPLHF
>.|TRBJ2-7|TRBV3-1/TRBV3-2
CASSLGAGYEQYF
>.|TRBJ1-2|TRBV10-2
CASSVRQGNYGYTF
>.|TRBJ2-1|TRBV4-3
CASSQKPSGGGEFF
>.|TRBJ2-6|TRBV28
CASSLRGGARGANVLTF
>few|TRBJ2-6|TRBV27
CASRESLQGAGANVLTF
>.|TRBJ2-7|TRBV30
CAWWAGEPYEQYF
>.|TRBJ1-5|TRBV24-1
CATSDLAGNQPQHF
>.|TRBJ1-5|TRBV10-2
CASRLAGGLNQPQHF
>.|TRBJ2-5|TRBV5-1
CASEGRGTNKETQYF
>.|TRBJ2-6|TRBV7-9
CASSSRGGSGANVLTF
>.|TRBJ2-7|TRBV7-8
CASSSSPLAGTAYEQYF
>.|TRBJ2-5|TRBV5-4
CASSQEQGATQETQYF
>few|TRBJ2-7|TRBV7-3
CASARTSGPYEQYF
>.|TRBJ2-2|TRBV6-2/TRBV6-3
CASSYSGAGGTGELFF
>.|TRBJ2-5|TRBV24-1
CATSDLSSDDQETQYF
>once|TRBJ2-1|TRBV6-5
CASSYRGGASYNEQFF
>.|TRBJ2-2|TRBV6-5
CASSYNPTGGTGELFF
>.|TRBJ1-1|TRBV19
CASSGTINTEAFF
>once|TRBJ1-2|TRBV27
CASSFSPGTGDGYTF
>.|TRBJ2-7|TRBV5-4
CASSPWTGSSYEQYF
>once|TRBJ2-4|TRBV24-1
CATSDPRDRNIQYF
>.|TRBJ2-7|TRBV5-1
CASSPYNGRGYEQYF
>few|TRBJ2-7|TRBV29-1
CSVLGWGGLYEQYF
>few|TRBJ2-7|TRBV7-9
CASSQIQGAEYF
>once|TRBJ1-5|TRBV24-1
CATGRGRHSNQPQHF
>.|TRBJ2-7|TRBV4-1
CASSQAQGTAYEQYF
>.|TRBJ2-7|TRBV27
CASSFSGTGALEQYF
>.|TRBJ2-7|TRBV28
CASRSGTVPTGQYF
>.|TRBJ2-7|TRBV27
CASALSGRSYEQYF
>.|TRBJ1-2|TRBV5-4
CASGGQGRIDGYTF
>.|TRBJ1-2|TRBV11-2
CASSPSTRDGYTF
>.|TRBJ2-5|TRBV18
CASSPGAGLETQYF
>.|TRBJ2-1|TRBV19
CASSIRASGRVGEQFF
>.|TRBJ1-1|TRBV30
CACLGRMNTEAFF
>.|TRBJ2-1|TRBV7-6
CASSESPGGRYGEQFF
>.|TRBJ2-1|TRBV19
CASSIRDNTYNEQFF
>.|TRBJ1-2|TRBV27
CASSLTAGALGYTF
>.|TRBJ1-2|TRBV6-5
CASSYSRDGIGDGYTF
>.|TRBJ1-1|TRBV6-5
CASRPAGYTEAFF
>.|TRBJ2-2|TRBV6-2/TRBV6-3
CASSPGSGHANTGELFF
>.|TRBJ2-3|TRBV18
CASSPLGQGADTQYF
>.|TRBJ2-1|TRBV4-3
CASSHSIGEWRNEQFF